This T cell receptor beta chain is from a study of blood T cell repertoires in COVID-19 (dated by TCRdb to 2018 to 2021). Context from the whole study: Samples from collaborators originated in the United States, Italy and Spain and spanned both the acute and convalescent phases of COVID-19. Where HLA class I and class II types were available, the types were taken from metadata supplied by the sample provider, not from assay-based typing. The repertoires were released in a freely available public database intended as a resource for research on the immune response to SARS-CoV-2. Nearly every sample came with metadata listing a de-identified subject ID, COVID-19 status, age in years and sex. The dataset comprised deeply sampled blood TCRbeta repertoires from subjects exposed to, actively infected with, or recovered from COVID-19. The samples were drawn from two sources: the first 160 participants of the ongoing ImmuneRACE study, and 950 to 1,500 subjects contributed by 6 global collaborators. The prospective study material was composed of cDNA or gDNA derived from T cells, B-cell-depleted T cells, or PBMCs. The investigation overall reported the following: The amount of clinical and demographic metadata varied by source and participant and was provided uncurated.

Its CDR3 holds 14 amino acids, cysteine through phenylalanine. The read is trimmed to its CDR3 DNA, 42 bases read in frame from base 1. Trimming costs V 5 bases and J 3 bases, and their ends lie 13 bases apart. CDR1 and CDR2 are read off the germline V gene as KGHSH and LQKENI. TCRbeta CDR3 regions were amplified from genomic DNA using the immunoSEQ Assay, a bias-controlled multiplex PCR. Turning to the authors' computational methods: The number of nucleated cells in each sample was estimated by amplification of reference gene primers within the assay. Sequence reads were collapsed and filtered to measure the absolute abundance of every unique TCRbeta CDR3 rearrangement. For each sample, productive Simpson clonality was calculated as the square root of Simpson's diversity index across productive rearrangements. What TCRdb holds here is the immuneACCESS table cut down to in-frame rearrangements. Part of the clones is not present; checked against another copy, under half of the missing clones reflect an unresolved V gene, and the others are unexplained. Clonal size and the V and J genes are those of that table, whereas D and trimming came from the DNA. Within this sample are about 180,000 clones, with 85% of them counted one time only. Of the sample, 5% to 7.5% is held by the ten largest clones.

With respect to this clone: Its antigen remains unidentified. Base qualities are missing; no much larger clone stands one base away.

Enrolling through a virtual design, the prospective study's participants ranged in age from roughly 18 to 89 years and lived across 24 United States geographic areas. To assign participants to cohorts, the prospective study relied on clinical history that participants themselves reported in a screening survey and a study questionnaire. ImmuneRACE Cohort 3 recovered participants were defined by two consecutive negative NP/OP PCR tests, healthcare professional clearance, or symptom resolution. Each participant in the prospective study had whole blood, serum and a nasopharyngeal or oropharyngeal swab collected by mobile phlebotomists. Additional blood draws and questionnaires over an approximately 2-month period could optionally be provided by prospective study participants. Prospective study blood samples were shipped either frozen or at room temperature before DNA extraction.

The chain was built from TRBV18 and TRBJ1-1; TRBD1 could be the D gene, as 6 bases match. The sequence derives from a middle-aged man who had recovered from COVID-19. Sequenced material: PBMCs or T cells enriched from blood (not recorded which). Here the CDR3 is given as CASSAQGWDTEAFF. The DNA sequence reads TGTGCCAGCTCAGCCCAGGGGTGGGACACTGAAGCTTTCTTT.